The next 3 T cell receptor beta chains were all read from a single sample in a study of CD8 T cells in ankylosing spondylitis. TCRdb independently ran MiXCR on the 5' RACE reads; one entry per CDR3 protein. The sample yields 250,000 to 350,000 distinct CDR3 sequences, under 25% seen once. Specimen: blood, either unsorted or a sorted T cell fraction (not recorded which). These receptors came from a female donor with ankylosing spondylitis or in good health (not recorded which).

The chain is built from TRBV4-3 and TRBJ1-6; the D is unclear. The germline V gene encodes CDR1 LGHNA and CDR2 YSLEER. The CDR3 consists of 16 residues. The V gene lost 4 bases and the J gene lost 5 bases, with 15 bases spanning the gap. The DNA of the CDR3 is TGCGCCAGCAGCCCCCGGGCCCTGCGCCATAATTCACCCCTCCACTTT. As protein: CASSPRALRHNSPLHF.

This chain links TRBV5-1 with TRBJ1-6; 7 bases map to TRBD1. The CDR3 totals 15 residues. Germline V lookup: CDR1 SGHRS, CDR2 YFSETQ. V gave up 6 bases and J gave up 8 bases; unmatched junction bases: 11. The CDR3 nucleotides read TGCGCCAGCAAGACGACAGGGATTCCGGATTCACCCCTCCACTTT. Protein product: CASKTTGIPDSPLHF.

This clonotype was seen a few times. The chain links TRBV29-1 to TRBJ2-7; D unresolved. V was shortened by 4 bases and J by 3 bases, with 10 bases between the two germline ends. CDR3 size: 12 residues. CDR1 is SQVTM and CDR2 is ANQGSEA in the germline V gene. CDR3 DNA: TGCAGCGTTGGAAAGGGCCGCTACGAGCAGTACTTC. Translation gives CSVGKGRYEQYF.